Sequencing of this T cell receptor (beta chain) was carried out in a study of CXCR3-negative and CXCR3-positive naive CD8 T cells. Points on this clonotype: The antigen is unknown.

Study-wide results and caveats: Naive cells, whether CXCR3-negative or CXCR3-positive, had similar TRBV-TRBJ usage, while memory cells differed. Both naive subsets had comparably high diversity; memory CD8+ cells much lower.

The CDR3 covers 16 residues. Germline V gene lookup returns CDR1 DFQATT and CDR2 SNEGSKA (reference sequence). Cells that were CD45RO-CCR7+CD27+CD95- constituted naive CD8+ T cells. TRB cDNA libraries were made by UMI-labeled 5' RACE. Reprocessing the 5' RACE reads, TCRdb reports a single entry for every CDR3 protein and omits DNA. This sample contains some 130,000 distinct CDR3 sequences. Sequencing input: naive CXCR3- CD8+ T cells from blood. Subset in this sample: CD45RO-CCR7+CD27+CD95- naive CD8+ T cells lacking CXCR3 (TNR3-). This clonotype was sampled from a human donor in good health. Some clones in this sample may be carry-over from other donors' samples. V gene TRBV20-1 combines with J gene TRBJ1-5; TCRdb returns TRBD1, unconfirmable since there is no DNA. The CDR3 is CSASSQGGQSNQPQHF.